This TCR beta chain originates from a study of T cells in Graves' hyperthyroidism and ophthalmopathy. Findings and limits, study-wide: Ophthalmopathy was separated from stable hyperthyroidism by a 13 V-J model.

Amplified TCR beta CDR3 regions came from RNA transcripts. Researchers ran a first-round RT-PCR on the TCR CDR3 using the HTBI primer set. TCRdb re-analysed the multiplex PCR reads in MiXCR, keeping a single row per CDR3 protein. The table records around 380,000 distinct CDR3 sequences, 13% of them present only once. There are many counts of this clonotype. What it binds is unknown. For the diagnoses, clinical symptoms, serum thyroxine and TRAb, thyroid ultrasound and orbital computed tomography were used. Before ophthalmopathy appeared, progressors gave blood at initial hyperthyroidism diagnosis. The PBMCs were sourced from fresh peripheral blood (about 9.7 ml). V lost 4 bases to trimming and J lost 6 bases, with 19 bases between them. CDR1 and CDR2 from the germline V gene are SGHRS and YFSETQ. This CDR3 is built from 15 residues.

The specimen was blood. The chain joins TRBV5-1 to TRBJ1-2; maybe TRBD1 (6 bases). The receptor was isolated from a young man with Graves' hyperthyroidism that later progressed to Graves' ophthalmopathy. Written as DNA, the CDR3 is TGCGCCAGCAGCACCTACACAGGGTACCCCAATGGCTACACCTTC. Its protein product is CASSTYTGYPNGYTF.